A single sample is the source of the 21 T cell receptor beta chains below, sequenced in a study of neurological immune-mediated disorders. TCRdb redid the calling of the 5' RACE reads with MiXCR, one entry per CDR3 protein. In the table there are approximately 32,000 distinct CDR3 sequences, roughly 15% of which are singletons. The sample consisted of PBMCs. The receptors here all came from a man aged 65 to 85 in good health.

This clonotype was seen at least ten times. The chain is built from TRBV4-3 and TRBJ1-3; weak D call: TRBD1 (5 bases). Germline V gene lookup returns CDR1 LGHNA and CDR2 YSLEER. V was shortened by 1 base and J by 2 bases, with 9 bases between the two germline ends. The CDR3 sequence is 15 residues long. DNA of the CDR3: TGCGCCAGCAGCCAAGGTGCAGGGCCTGGAAACACCATATATTTT. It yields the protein CASSQGAGPGNTIYF.

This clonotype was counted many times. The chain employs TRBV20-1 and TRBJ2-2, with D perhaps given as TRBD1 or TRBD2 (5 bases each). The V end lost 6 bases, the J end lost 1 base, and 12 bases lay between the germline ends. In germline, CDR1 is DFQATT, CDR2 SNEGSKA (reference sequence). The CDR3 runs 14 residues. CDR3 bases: TGCAGTGCGTCCGGGACCCAGAACACCGGGGAGCTGTTTTTT. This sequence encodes CSASGTQNTGELFF.

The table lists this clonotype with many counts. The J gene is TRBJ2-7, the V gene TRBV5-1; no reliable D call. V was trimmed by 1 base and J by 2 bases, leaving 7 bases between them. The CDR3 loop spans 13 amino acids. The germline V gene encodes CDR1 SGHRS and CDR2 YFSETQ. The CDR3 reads CASSLTAPYEQYF. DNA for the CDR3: TGCGCCAGCAGCTTGACAGCCCCCTACGAGCAGTACTTC.

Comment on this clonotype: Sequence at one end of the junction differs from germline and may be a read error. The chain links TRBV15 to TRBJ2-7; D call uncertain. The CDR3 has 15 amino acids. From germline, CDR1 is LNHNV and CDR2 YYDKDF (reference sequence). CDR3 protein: CATIRDPPLVHEQYF. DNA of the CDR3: TGTGCCACCATCAGAGATCCCCCCCTTGTCCACGAGCAGTACTTC. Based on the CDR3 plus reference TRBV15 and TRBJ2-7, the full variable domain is DAMVIQNPRYQVTQFGKPVTLSCSQTLNHNVMYWYQQKSSQAPKLLFHYYDKDFNNEADTPDNFQSRRPNTSFCFLDIRSPGLGDTAMYLCATIRDPPLVHEQYFGPGTRLTVT.

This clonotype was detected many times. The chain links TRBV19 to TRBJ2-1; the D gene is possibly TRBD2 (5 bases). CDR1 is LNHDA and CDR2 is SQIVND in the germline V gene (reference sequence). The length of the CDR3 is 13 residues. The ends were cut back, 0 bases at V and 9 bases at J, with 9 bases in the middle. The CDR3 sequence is CASSIEEGVEQFF. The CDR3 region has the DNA TGTGCCAGTAGTATAGAAGAGGGCGTTGAGCAGTTCTTC. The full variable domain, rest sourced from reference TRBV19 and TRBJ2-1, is DGGITQSPKYLFRKEGQNVTLSCEQNLNHDAMYWYRQDPGQGLRLIYYSQIVNDFQKGDIAEGYSVSREKKESFPLTVTSAQKNPTAFYLCASSIEEGVEQFFGPGTRLTVL.

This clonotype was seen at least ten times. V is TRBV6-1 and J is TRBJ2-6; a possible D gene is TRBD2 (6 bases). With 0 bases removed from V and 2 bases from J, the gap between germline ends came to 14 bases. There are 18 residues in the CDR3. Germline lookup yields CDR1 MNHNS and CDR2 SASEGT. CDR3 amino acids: CASSEALVTGAGANVLTF. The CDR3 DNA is TGTGCCAGCAGTGAAGCCCTAGTCACGGGAGCTGGGGCCAACGTCCTGACTTTC.

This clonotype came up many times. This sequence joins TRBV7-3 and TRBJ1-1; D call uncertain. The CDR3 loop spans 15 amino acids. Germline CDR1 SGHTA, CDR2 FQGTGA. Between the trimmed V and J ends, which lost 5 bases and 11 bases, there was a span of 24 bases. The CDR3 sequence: CASSQFRTPLTWAFF. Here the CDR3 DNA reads TGTGCCAGCAGCCAGTTTAGGACCCCCCTAACCTGGGCTTTCTTT.

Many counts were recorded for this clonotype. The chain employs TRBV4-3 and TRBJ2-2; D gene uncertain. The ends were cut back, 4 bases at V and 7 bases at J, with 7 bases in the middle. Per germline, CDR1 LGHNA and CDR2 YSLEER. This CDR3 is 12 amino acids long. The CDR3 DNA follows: TGCGCCAGCAGCCGGTTCGGCGGGGAGCTGTTTTTT. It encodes CASSRFGGELFF.

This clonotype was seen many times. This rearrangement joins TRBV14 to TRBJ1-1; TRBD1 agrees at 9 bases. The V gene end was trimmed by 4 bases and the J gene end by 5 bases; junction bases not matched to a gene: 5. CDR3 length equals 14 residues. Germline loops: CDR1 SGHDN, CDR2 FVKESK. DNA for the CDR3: TGTGCCAGCAGCCCCTGGACAGGGGTGACTGAAGCTTTCTTT. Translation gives CASSPWTGVTEAFF.

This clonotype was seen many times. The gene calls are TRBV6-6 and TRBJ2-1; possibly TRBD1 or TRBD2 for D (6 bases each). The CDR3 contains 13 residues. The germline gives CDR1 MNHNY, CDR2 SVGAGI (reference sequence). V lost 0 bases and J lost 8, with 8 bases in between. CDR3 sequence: CASSYSRGDEQFF. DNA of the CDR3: TGTGCCAGCAGTTACTCGAGGGGGGATGAGCAGTTCTTC.

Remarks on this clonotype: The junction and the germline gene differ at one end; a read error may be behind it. CDR3 region: CANSPDRGQETQYF. CDR3 nucleotide sequence: TGTGCCAACAGCCCCGACAGGGGCCAAGAGACCCAGTACTTC. This chain links TRBV7-8 with TRBJ2-5; 8 bases match TRBD1. The CDR3 extends over 14 amino acids. The V gene's germline CDR1 is SGHVS and CDR2 FQNEAQ.

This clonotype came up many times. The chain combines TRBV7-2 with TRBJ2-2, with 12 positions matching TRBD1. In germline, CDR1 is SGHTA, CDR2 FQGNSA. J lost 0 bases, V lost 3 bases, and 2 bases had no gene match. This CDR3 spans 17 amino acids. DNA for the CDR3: TGTGCCAGCAGCTTCGGGACAGGGGGCCCGAACACCGGGGAGCTGTTTTTT. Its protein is CASSFGTGGPNTGELFF.

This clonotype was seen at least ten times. CDR3 in DNA: TGCGCCAGCAGCTTTAACCAGGGAGTGGAAAATTCACCCCTCCACTTT. Protein product: CASSFNQGVENSPLHF. J is TRBJ1-6 and V is TRBV5-1, with D maybe TRBD1 (5 bases). The CDR3 sequence is 16 residues long. V was shortened by 2 bases and J by 7 bases, with 16 bases between the two germline ends. Germline-derived CDR1 and CDR2 are SGHRS and YFSETQ.

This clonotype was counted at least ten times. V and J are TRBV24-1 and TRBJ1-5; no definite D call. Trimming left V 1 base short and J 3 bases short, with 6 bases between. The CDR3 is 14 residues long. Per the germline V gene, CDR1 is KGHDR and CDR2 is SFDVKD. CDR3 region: CATSDLYNNQPQHF. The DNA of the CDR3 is TGTGCCACCAGTGATTTATACAACAATCAGCCCCAGCATTTT.

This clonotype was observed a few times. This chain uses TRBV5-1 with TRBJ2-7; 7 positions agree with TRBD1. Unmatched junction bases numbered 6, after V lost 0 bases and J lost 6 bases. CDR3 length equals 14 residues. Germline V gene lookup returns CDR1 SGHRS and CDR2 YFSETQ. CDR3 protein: CASSLEGAPGEQYF. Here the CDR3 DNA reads TGCGCCAGCAGCTTGGAGGGGGCCCCGGGCGAGCAGTACTTC.

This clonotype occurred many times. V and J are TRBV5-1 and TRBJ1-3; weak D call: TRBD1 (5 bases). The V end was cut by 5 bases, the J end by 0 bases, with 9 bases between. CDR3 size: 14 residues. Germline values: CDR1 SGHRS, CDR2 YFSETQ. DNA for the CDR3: TGCGCCAGCAGTCCGACAGCCTCTGGAAACACCATATATTTT. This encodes CASSPTASGNTIYF.

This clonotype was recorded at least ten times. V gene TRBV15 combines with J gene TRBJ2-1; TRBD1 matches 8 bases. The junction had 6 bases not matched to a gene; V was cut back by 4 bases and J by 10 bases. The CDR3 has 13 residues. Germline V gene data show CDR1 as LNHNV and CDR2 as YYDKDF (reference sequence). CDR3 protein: CATSNGQGREQFF. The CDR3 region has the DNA TGTGCCACCAGCAACGGACAGGGACGGGAGCAGTTCTTC.

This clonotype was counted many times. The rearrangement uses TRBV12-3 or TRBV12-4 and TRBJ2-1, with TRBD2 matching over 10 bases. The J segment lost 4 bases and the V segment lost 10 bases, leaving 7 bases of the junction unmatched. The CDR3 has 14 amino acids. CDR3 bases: TGTGCCATTAGCGGGAGGTCCCTTTACAATGAGCAGTTCTTC. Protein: CAISGRSLYNEQFF.

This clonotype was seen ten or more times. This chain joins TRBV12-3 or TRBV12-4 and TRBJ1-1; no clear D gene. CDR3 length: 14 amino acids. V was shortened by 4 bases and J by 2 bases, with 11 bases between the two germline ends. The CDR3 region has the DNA TGTGCCAGCAGTTGTGGCAGCACTAACACTGAAGCTTTCTTT. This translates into CASSCGSTNTEAFF.

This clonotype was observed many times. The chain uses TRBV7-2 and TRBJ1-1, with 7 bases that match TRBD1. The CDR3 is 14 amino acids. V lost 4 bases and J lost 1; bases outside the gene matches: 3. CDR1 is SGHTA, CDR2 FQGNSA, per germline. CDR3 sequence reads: CASSSRGWNTEAFF. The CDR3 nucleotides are TGTGCCAGCAGCTCCAGGGGGTGGAACACTGAAGCTTTCTTT. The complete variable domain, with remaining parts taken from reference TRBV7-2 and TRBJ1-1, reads GAGVSQSPSNKVTEKGKDVELRCDPISGHTALYWYRQSLGQGLEFLIYFQGNSAPDKSGLPSDRFSAERTGGSVSTLTIQRTQQEDSAVYLCASSSRGWNTEAFFGQGTRLTVV.

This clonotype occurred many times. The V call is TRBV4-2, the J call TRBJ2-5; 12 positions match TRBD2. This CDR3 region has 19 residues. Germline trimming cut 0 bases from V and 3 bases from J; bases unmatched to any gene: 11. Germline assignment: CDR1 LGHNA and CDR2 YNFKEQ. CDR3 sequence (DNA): TGTGCCAGCAGCCAAGAGCTAGCGGGGGGGCCGGGTTCGAAAGAGACCCAGTACTTC. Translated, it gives CASSQELAGGPGSKETQYF.